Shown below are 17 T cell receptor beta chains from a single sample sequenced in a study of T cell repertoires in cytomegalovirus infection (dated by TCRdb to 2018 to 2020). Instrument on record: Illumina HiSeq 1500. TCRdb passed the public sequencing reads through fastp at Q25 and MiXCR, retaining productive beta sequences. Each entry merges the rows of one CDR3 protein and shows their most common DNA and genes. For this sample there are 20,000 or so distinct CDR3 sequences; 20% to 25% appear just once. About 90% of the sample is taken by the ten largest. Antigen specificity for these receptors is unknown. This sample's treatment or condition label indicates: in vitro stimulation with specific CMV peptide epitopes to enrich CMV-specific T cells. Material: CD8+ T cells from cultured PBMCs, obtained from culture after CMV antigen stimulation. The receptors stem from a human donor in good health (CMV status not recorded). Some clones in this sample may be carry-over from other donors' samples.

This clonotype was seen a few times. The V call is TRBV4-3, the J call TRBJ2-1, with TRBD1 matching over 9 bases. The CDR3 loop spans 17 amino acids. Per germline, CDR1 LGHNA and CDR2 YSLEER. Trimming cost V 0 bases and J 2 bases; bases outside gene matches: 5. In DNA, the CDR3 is TGCGCCAGCAGCCAAGATGCGCGGGACAGGGCCTACAATGAGCAGTTCTTC. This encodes CASSQDARDRAYNEQFF.

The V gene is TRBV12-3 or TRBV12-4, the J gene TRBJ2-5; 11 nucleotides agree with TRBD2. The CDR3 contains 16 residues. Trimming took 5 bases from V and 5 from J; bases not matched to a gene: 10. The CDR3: CASSPGLAGRGETQYF. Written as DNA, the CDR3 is TGTGCCAGCAGTCCCGGACTAGCGGGCCGGGGTGAGACCCAGTACTTC.

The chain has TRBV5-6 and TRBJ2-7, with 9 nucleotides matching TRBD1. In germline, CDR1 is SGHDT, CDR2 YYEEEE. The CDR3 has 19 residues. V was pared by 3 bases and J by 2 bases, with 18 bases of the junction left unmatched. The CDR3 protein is CASSYRDRVDSYYPYEQYF. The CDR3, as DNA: TGTGCCAGCAGCTACCGGGACAGGGTTGATTCCTACTACCCCTACGAGCAGTACTTC.

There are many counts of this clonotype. CDR3 sequence reads: CASSPGFSRHYEQYF. The CDR3 bases are TGTGCCAGCAGTCCTGGATTCAGTAGGCACTACGAGCAGTACTTC. This chain links TRBV12-3 or TRBV12-4 with TRBJ2-7, with D hard to call. The V and J ends lost 5 bases and 3 bases respectively, with 17 bases between them. CDR3 length: 15 residues.

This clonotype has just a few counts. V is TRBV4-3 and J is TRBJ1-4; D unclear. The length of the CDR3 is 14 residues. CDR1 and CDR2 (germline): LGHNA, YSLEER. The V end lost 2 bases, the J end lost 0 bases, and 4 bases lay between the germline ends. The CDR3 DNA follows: TGCGCCAGCAGCCAAACTGCAACTAATGAAAAACTGTTTTTT. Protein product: CASSQTATNEKLFF.

CDR3 in amino acids: CASSWAPGIYGYTF. DNA for the CDR3: TGTGCCAGCAGTTGGGCCCCCGGGATCTATGGCTACACCTTC. The V gene is TRBV6-2 or TRBV6-3, the J gene TRBJ1-2; D is unclear. This CDR3 contains 14 residues. The germline V and J ends were trimmed by 4 bases and 4 bases, with 13 bases remaining between them. Germline V gene sequence: CDR1 MNHEY, CDR2 SVGEGT.

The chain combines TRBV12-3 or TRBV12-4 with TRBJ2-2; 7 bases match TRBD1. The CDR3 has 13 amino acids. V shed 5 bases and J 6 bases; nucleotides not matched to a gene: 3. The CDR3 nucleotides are TGTGCCAGCAGTCCAGACAGGGCCGGGGAGCTGTTTTTT. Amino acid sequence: CASSPDRAGELFF.

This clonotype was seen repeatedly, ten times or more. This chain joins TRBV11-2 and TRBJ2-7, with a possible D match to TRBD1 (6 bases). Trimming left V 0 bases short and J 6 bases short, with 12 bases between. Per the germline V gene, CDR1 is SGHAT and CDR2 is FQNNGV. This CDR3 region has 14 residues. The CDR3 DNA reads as TGTGCCAGCAGCTTAGAATTCTCAGGGGTCGAGCAGTACTTC. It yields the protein CASSLEFSGVEQYF.

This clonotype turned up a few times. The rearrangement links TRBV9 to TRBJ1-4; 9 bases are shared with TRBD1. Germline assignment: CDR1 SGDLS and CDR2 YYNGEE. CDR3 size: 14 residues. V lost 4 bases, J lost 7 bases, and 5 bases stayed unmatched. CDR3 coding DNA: TGTGCCAGCAGCTCACAGGGGGCTGGTGAAAAACTGTTTTTT. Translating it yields CASSSQGAGEKLFF.

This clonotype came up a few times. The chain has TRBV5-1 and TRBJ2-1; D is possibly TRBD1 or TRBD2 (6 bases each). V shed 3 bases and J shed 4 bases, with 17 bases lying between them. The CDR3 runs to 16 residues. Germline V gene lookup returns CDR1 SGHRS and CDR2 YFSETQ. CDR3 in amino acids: CASSSLRRGSYNEQFF. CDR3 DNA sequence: TGCGCCAGCAGCTCACTACGGAGGGGGTCGTACAATGAGCAGTTCTTC.

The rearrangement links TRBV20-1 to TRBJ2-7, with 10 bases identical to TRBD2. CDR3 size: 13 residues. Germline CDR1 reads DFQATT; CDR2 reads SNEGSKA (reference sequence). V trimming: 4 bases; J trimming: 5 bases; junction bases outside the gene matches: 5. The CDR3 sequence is CSATGTSADEQYF. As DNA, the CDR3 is TGCAGTGCTACCGGGACTAGCGCGGACGAGCAGTACTTC.

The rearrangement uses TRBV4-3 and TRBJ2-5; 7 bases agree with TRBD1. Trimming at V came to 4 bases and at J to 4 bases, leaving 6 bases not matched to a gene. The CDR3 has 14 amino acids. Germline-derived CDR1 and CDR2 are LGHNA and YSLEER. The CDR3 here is CASSPHRGLETQYF. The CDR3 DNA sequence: TGCGCCAGCAGCCCCCACAGGGGTTTAGAGACCCAGTACTTC.

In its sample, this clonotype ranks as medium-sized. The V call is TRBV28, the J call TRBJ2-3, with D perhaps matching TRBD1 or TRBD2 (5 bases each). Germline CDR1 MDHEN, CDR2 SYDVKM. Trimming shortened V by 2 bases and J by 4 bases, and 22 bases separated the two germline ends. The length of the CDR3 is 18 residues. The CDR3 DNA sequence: TGTGCCAGCAGTTTAGAACCTCTCGGCCGGGACGTATCAGATACGCAGTATTTT. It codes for CASSLEPLGRDVSDTQYF.

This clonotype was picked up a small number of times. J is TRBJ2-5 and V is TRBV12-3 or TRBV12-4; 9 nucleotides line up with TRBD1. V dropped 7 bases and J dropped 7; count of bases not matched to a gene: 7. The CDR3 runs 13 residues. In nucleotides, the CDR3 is TGTGCCAGCACCACTAGGACAGGGGTGACCCAGTACTTC. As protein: CASTTRTGVTQYF.

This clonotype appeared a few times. The DNA for the CDR3 is TGTGCCAGCAGTTACTTGGGACAGGGATCCTATGGCTACACCTTC. It codes for CASSYLGQGSYGYTF. The rearrangement links TRBV6-2 or TRBV6-3 to TRBJ1-2, with TRBD1 identical over 9 bases. V lost 1 base, J lost 4 bases, and 4 bases stayed unmatched. This CDR3 is 15 amino acids long. Germline V gene sequence: CDR1 MNHEY, CDR2 SVGEGT.

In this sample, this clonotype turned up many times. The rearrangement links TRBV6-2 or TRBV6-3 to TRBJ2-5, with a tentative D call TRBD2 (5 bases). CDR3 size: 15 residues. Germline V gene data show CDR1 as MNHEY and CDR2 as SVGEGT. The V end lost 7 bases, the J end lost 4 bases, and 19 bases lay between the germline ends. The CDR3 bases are TGTGCCAGCAACCTAAGGTCAGCGGTCCGAGAGACCCAGTACTTC. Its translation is CASNLRSAVRETQYF.

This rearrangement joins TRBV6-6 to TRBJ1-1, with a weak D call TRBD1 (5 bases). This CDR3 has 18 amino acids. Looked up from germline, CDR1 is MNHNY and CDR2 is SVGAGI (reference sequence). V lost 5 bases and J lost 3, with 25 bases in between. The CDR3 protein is CASSAPSDRTTWDTEAFF. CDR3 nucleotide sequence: TGTGCCAGCAGTGCCCCCTCCGACAGAACAACGTGGGACACTGAAGCTTTCTTT.